These 9 T cell receptor beta chains came from one sample sequenced in a study of patients and donors after allogeneic stem cell transplantation. TCRdb used MiXCR to reprocess the RT-PCR reads, holding one entry per CDR3 protein. The sample lists 100,000 to 120,000 distinct CDR3 sequences, 35% occurring once. The sample was blood, either unsorted or a sorted T cell fraction (not recorded which). The receptors derive from a human donor who was either an allogeneic HSCT recipient or a stem cell or donor lymphocyte infusion donor (not recorded which). It is not recorded whose cells these are; they may come from a transplant donor.

This rearrangement joins TRBV27 to TRBJ1-6; 8 bases line up with TRBD1. CDR1 and CDR2 from the germline V gene are MNHEY and SMNVEV (reference sequence). The V and J ends lost 5 bases and 0 bases, in that order; junction bases with no gene match: 9. The length of the CDR3 is 18 residues. The CDR3 protein is CASSLAGGVLSYNSPLHF. For the CDR3, the DNA is TGTGCCAGCAGTCTTGCAGGGGGCGTGCTCTCCTATAATTCACCCCTCCACTTT.

The chain carries TRBV13 and TRBJ1-1; 7 positions agree with TRBD1. Germline lookup yields CDR1 PRHDT and CDR2 FYEKMQ (reference sequence). V shed 5 bases, J shed 3 bases, and the junction held 9 bases outside the gene matches. This CDR3 comprises 15 residues. CDR3 in amino acids: CASSAEGTAHTEAFF. The CDR3 coding sequence is TGTGCCAGCAGCGCGGAAGGGACAGCACACACTGAAGCTTTCTTT.

The chain couples TRBV21-1 to TRBJ2-4; the D call of TRBD1 is as the table states it, not checked on the DNA. TRBV21-1 is listed as a pseudogene. This CDR3 comprises 15 residues. The CDR3 sequence is CASSKGGQKTNIQYF. In DNA, the CDR3 is TGTGCCAGCAGCAAAGGTGGACAGAAGACAAACATTCAGTACTTC.

The chain couples TRBV7-2 to TRBJ2-1, with D maybe TRBD1 (5 bases). V lost 3 bases and J 6 bases, leaving 9 bases between the germline ends. Germline assignment: CDR1 SGHTA and CDR2 FQGNSA. This CDR3 contains 13 residues. CDR3 coding DNA: TGTGCCAGCAGCTTGACCAGGGTCAATGAGCAGTTCTTC. Amino acid sequence: CASSLTRVNEQFF.

This chain links TRBV20-1 with TRBJ1-6; 8 nucleotides match TRBD1. From germline, CDR1 is DFQATT and CDR2 SNEGSKA (reference sequence). V gave up 5 bases and J gave up 5 bases; unmatched junction bases: 5. The CDR3 is 14 amino acids. DNA of the CDR3: TGCAGTGCTGGCAGGGGGCTGGATAATTCACCCCTCCACTTT. Amino acids: CSAGRGLDNSPLHF.

This clonotype has just one count. The chain combines TRBV20-1 with TRBJ2-7; 7 bases map to TRBD2. CDR3 size: 14 residues. V gave up 4 bases and J gave up 3 bases; unmatched junction bases: 9. Germline CDR1 reads DFQATT; CDR2 reads SNEGSKA (reference sequence). CDR3 sequence reads: CSAMLASGYYEQYF. As DNA, the CDR3 is TGCAGTGCTATGTTAGCTAGCGGATACTACGAGCAGTACTTC.

The chain couples TRBV5-6 to TRBJ2-3; TRBD2 is a possible D gene (6 bases). V was pared by 6 bases and J by 1 base, with 12 bases between. The CDR3 totals 14 residues. CDR1 and CDR2 (germline): SGHDT, YYEEEE. The CDR3 sequence is CASTFSSGTDTQYF. CDR3 nucleotides: TGTGCCAGCACTTTCTCTAGCGGCACAGATACGCAGTATTTT. The complete variable domain, with remaining parts taken from reference TRBV5-6 and TRBJ2-3, reads DAGVTQSPTHLIKTRGQQVTLRCSPKSGHDTVSWYQQALGQGPQFIFQYYEEEERQRGNFPDRFSGHQFPNYSSELNVNALLLGDSALYLCASTFSSGTDTQYFGPGTRLTVL.

This clonotype was counted many times. The chain recombines TRBV4-3 with TRBJ1-1; D is unresolved. V was shortened by 0 bases and J by 0 bases, with 11 bases between the two germline ends. Germline V gene sequence: CDR1 LGHNA, CDR2 YSLEER. This CDR3 has 16 residues. The CDR3 reads CASSQDLGRMNTEAFF. CDR3 sequence (DNA): TGCGCCAGCAGCCAAGATCTCGGGAGGATGAACACTGAAGCTTTCTTT.

This clonotype has only a few counts. The chain employs TRBV7-9 and TRBJ1-3; a weak D match, TRBD1 (6 bases). Germline V gene lookup returns CDR1 SEHNR and CDR2 FQNEAQ (reference sequence). This CDR3 region has 16 residues. The V gene lost 5 bases and the J gene lost 0 bases, with 14 bases spanning the gap. CDR3 DNA: TGTGCCAGCAGCCAGTGGACAGCCAGCTCTGGAAACACCATATATTTT. Amino acids: CASSQWTASSGNTIYF.